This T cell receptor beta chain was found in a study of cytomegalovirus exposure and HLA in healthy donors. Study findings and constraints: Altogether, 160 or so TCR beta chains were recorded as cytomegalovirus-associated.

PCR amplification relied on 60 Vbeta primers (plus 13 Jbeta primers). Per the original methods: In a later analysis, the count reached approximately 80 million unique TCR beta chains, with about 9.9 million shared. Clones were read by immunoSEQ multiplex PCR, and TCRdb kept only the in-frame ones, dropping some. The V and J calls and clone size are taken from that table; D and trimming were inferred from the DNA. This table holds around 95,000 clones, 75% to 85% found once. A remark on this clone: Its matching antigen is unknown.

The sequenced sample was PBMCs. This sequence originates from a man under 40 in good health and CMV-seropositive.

CDR3 residues: CASSTGGRWGYTF. CDR3 nucleotides: TGTGCCAGCAGTACCGGGGGGCGGTGGGGCTACACCTTC. This sequence joins TRBV28 and TRBJ1-2; D is possibly TRBD1 (6 bases). Per germline, CDR1 MDHEN and CDR2 SYDVKM. With 5 bases removed from V and 8 bases from J, the gap between germline ends came to 15 bases. The CDR3 has 13 amino acids.